The entry below gives a single T cell receptor beta chain sequence along with its context. The same CDR3 is also encoded by other DNA sequences in this sample. Data came from immunoSEQ multiplex PCR; TCRdb stores just in-frame clones and leaves some out. The table shows 27,000 or so clones, with almost 90% occurring only once. This sample stems from a study of T cell changes during pregnancy in multiple sclerosis. The sample in question was CD8+ T cells from peripheral blood mononuclear cells, obtained in the second trimester of pregnancy. The origin of this receptor is a female donor with multiple sclerosis, enrolled in a pregnancy study.

The CDR3: CASSVGQGTQPQHF. The CDR3 nucleotides are TGTGCCAGCAGCGTAGGGCAGGGGACTCAGCCCCAGCATTTT. The genes are TRBV9 and TRBJ1-5; weak D call: TRBD1 (6 bases). CDR1 is SGDLS, CDR2 YYNGEE, per germline. The CDR3 runs 14 residues. Trimming shortened V by 0 bases and J by 6 bases, and 10 bases separated the two germline ends.